Shown below are 14 T cell receptor beta chains from a single sample sequenced in a study of blood T cell repertoires in COVID-19. Some clones are missing from TCRdb's copy, which holds only in-frame ones; the method was immunoSEQ multiplex PCR. The sample lists some 3,500 clones; more than 70% were seen once. The specimen was peripheral blood. Receptors were obtained from a human donor in a cohort sampled during active COVID-19.

V gene TRBV6-4 combines with J gene TRBJ2-2; 7 bases line up with TRBD2. Losses at the gene ends were 7 bases for V and 5 bases for J; bases not matched to a gene: 10. CDR1 is MRHNA and CDR2 is SNTAGT in the germline V gene. This CDR3 spans 15 amino acids. As DNA, the CDR3 is TGTGCCAGCACCCAAAGGGCGGGAGATACCGGGGAGCTGTTTTTT. Residues: CASTQRAGDTGELFF.

The chain has TRBV4-1 and TRBJ1-1; weak D call: TRBD1 (6 bases). The CDR3 is made up of 17 amino acids. CDR1 and CDR2 from the germline V gene are MGHRA and YSYEKL. Trimming pared 4 bases from V and 1 base from J, leaving 19 bases between. The CDR3 DNA reads TGCGCCAGCAGCCTAGAGAGACAGGATTACAAGAACACTGAAGCTTTCTTT. Protein: CASSLERQDYKNTEAFF.

The rearrangement uses TRBV21-1 and TRBJ2-2; TRBD2 is the table's D call and was not checked against the DNA. TRBV21-1 is a listed pseudogene. The CDR3 length is 22 residues. As DNA, the CDR3 is TGTGCCAGCAGCAAATCGGTCGGCAGCGCCGAAGGAAGGGACTGGCCGACCGGGGAGCTGTTTTTT. It specifies CASSKSVGSAEGRDWPTGELFF.

The chain combines TRBV11-2 with TRBJ1-4; TRBD1 aligns across 8 bases. Germline V gene sequence: CDR1 SGHAT, CDR2 FQNNGV. J gave up 8 bases and V 4 bases, and 9 bases lay outside the gene matches. The CDR3 runs 15 residues. In DNA form, the CDR3 reads TGTGCCAGCAGCTCCTCCCGGACAGGGAACGAAAAACTGTTTTTT. Translating it yields CASSSSRTGNEKLFF.

The gene calls are TRBV28 and TRBJ1-2; TRBD1 matches 8 bases. The V and J ends lost 9 bases and 5 bases, in that order; junction bases with no gene match: 8. CDR3 length: 13 residues. Looked up from germline, CDR1 is MDHEN and CDR2 is SYDVKM. DNA for the CDR3: TGTGCCAGTAAATGGGACAGGCAGTATGGCTACACCTTC. Translated: CASKWDRQYGYTF.

The genes are TRBV14 and TRBJ1-1, with a tentative D call TRBD1 (5 bases). CDR1 and CDR2 from the germline V gene are SGHDN and FVKESK. This CDR3 is built from 13 residues. V was cut by 5 bases and J by 2 bases, with 9 bases left in between. The CDR3 spells CASSVGGNTEAFF. The CDR3 bases are TGTGCCAGCAGCGTGGGGGGAAACACTGAAGCTTTCTTT.

This clone was seen only once. The chain links TRBV2 to TRBJ1-1, with D possibly matching TRBD1 (6 bases). The CDR3 totals 16 residues. Trimming pared 3 bases from V and 5 bases from J, leaving 19 bases between. The germline CDR1 and CDR2 sequences are SNHLY and FYNNEI. The CDR3 is CASSDPRGTSITEAFF. DNA for the CDR3: TGTGCCAGCAGTGATCCCAGGGGAACAAGTATTACTGAAGCTTTCTTT.

The V call is TRBV5-1, the J call TRBJ2-1, with 10 positions matching TRBD2. The J segment lost 9 bases and the V segment lost 0 bases, leaving 6 bases of the junction unmatched. From germline, CDR1 is SGHRS and CDR2 YFSETQ. This CDR3 spans 15 amino acids. The CDR3 DNA sequence: TGCGCCAGCAGCTTGGTCAGCGGGGGGGCCGTTGAGCAGTTCTTC. This translates into CASSLVSGGAVEQFF.

The V call is TRBV6-4, the J call TRBJ2-1; 7 bases are a match to TRBD2. V shed 4 bases and J 3 bases; nucleotides not matched to a gene: 6. This CDR3 is 15 amino acids long. The germline gives CDR1 MRHNA, CDR2 SNTAGT. The CDR3 nucleotides read TGTGCCAGCAGTGCCTCTAGCGGAGACTACAATGAGCAGTTCTTC. It encodes CASSASSGDYNEQFF.

The V and J genes are TRBV10-3 and TRBJ1-1, with D possibly being TRBD1 (5 bases). V was cut by 0 bases and J by 4 bases, with 21 bases left in between. Germline assignment: CDR1 ENHRY and CDR2 SYGVKD. The CDR3 runs 18 residues. The CDR3 sequence is CAISESGKGRAGLTEAFF. In DNA, the CDR3 is TGTGCCATCAGTGAGTCCGGGAAAGGCCGGGCGGGACTCACTGAAGCTTTCTTT.

The chain carries TRBV6-5 and TRBJ2-1; 12 bases match TRBD2. There are 15 residues in the CDR3. Per the germline V gene, CDR1 is MNHEY and CDR2 is SVGAGI. The V gene end was trimmed by 5 bases and the J gene end by 8 bases; junction bases not matched to a gene: 7. CDR3 sequence reads: CASSILAGGRDEQFF. The CDR3 DNA reads TGTGCCAGCAGTATCCTAGCGGGGGGGAGGGATGAGCAGTTCTTC.

This clone was counted once. The chain couples TRBV5-1 to TRBJ2-2, with a possible D match to TRBD1 (6 bases). The CDR3 runs to 15 residues. The germline CDR1 and CDR2 sequences are SGHRS and YFSETQ. V lost 4 bases, J lost 1 base, and 11 bases lay in between. The CDR3 spells CASSVSGVNTGELFF. The CDR3 DNA reads as TGCGCCAGCAGCGTGTCAGGGGTGAACACCGGGGAGCTGTTTTTT.

The chain combines TRBV6-5 with TRBJ2-7, with D perhaps TRBD1 (5 bases). Germline assignment: CDR1 MNHEY and CDR2 SVGAGI. Trimming left V 6 bases short and J 7 bases short, with 19 bases between. The CDR3 runs to 14 residues. CDR3: CASRPSRVLGEQYV. The CDR3 coding sequence is TGTGCCAGCAGACCCTCCAGGGTCCTTGGGGAGCAGTACGTC.

This clone was picked up a small number of times. V is TRBV5-1 and J is TRBJ2-2; D is unresolved. The germline V gene encodes CDR1 SGHRS and CDR2 YFSETQ. V gave up 0 bases and J gave up 3 bases, with 3 bases separating them. This CDR3 spans 13 amino acids. The CDR3 nucleotides read TGCGCCAGCAGCTTGGTCTACACCGGGGAGCTGTTTTTT. Translating gives CASSLVYTGELFF.